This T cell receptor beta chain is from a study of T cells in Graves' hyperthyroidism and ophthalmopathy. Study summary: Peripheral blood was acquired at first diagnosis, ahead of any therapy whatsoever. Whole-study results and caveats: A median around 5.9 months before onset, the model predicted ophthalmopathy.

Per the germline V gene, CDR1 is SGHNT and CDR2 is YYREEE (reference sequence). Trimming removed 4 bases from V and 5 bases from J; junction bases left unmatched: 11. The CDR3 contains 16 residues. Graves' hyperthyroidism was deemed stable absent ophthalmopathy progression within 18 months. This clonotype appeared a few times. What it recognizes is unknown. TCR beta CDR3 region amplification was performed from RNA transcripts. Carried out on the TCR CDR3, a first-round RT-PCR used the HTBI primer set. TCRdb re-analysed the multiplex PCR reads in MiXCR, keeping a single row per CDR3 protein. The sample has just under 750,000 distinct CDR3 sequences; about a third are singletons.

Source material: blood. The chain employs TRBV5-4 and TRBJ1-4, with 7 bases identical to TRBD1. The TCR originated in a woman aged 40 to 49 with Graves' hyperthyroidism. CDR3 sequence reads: CASSASGGMVNEKLFF. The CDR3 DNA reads TGTGCCAGCAGCGCCTCAGGGGGAATGGTGAATGAAAAACTGTTTTTT.